This T cell receptor beta chain was identified during a study of OX40 agonist ivuxolimab in advanced cancers. Findings and limits, study-wide: In the expanded peripheral T cells, antigen specificity was never determined.

Measured with immunoSEQ multiplex PCR; TCRdb has only the in-frame clones, and not every one. The table has about 90,000 clones, approximately 91% seen once; the top ten hold 0.33%. For this clone: The antigen is not known.

The origin of this receptor is an adult with an advanced solid tumor such as melanoma, head and neck, liver or kidney cancer. Material: CD4+ or CD8+ T cells sorted from blood, obtained in a trial of the OX40 agonist ivuxolimab.

In DNA, the CDR3 is TGTGCCAGCAGCGTAGGGCTAGCGCCATACAATGAGCAGTTCTTC. Its protein product is CASSVGLAPYNEQFF. The V call is TRBV9, the J call TRBJ2-1; weak D call: TRBD2 (6 bases). The germline gives CDR1 SGDLS, CDR2 YYNGEE. The V and J ends lost 0 bases and 4 bases respectively, with 11 bases between them. This CDR3 has 15 residues.